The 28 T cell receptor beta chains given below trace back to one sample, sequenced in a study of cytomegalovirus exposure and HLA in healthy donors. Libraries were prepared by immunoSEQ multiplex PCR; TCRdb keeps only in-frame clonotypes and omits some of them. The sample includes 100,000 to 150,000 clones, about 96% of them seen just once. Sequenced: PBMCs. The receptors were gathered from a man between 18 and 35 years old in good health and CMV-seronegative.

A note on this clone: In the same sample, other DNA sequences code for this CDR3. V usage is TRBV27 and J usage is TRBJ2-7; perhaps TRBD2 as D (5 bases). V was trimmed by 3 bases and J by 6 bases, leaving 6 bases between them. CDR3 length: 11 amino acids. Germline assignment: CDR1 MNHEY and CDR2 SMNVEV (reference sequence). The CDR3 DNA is TGTGCCAGCAGTTTGGGAGCCGAGCAGTACTTC. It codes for CASSLGAEQYF.

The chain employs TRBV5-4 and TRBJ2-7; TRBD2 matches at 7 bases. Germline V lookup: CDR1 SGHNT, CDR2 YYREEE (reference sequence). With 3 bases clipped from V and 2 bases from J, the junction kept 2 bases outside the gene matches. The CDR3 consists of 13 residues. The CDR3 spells CASSWGGTYEQYF. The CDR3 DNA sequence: TGTGCCAGCAGCTGGGGAGGGACCTACGAGCAGTACTTC. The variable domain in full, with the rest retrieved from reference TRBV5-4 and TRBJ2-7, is ETGVTQSPTHLIKTRGQQVTLRCSSQSGHNTVSWYQQALGQGPQFIFQYYREEENGRGNFPPRFSGLQFPNYSSELNVNALELDDSALYLCASSWGGTYEQYFGPGTRLTVT.

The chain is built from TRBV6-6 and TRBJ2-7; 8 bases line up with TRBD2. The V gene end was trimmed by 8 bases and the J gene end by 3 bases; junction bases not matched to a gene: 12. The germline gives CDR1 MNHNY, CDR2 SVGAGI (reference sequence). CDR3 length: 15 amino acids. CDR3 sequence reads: CASHPKAGAIYEQYF. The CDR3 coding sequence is TGTGCCAGCCATCCGAAAGCGGGGGCCATCTACGAGCAGTACTTC.

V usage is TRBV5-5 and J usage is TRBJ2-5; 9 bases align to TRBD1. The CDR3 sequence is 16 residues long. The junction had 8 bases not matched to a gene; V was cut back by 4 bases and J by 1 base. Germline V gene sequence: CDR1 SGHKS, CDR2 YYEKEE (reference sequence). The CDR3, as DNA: TGTGCCAGCAGCCCGGGACAGGGCTCTTCCCAAGAGACCCAGTACTTC. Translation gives CASSPGQGSSQETQYF.

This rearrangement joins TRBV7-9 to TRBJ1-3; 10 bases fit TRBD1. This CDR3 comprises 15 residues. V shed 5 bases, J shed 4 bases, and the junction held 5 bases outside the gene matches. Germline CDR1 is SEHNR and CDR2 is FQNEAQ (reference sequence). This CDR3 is CASSQDRGHGNTIYF. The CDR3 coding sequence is TGTGCCAGCAGCCAAGACAGGGGGCACGGAAACACCATATATTTT.

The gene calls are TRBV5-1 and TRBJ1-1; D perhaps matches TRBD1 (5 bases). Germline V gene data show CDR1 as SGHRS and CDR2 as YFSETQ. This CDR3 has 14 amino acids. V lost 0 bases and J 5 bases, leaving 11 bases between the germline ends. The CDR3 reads CASSLEGWSTEAFF. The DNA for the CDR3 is TGCGCCAGCAGCTTGGAGGGGTGGAGTACTGAAGCTTTCTTT.

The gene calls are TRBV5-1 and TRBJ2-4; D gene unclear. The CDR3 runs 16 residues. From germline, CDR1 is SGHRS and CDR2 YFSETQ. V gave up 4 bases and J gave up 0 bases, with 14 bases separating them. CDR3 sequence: CASSPGRVLAKNIQYF. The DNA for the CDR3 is TGCGCCAGCAGCCCCGGTCGGGTCTTAGCCAAAAACATTCAGTACTTC. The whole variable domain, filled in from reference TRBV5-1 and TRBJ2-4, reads KAGVTQTPRYLIKTRGQQVTLSCSPISGHRSVSWYQQTPGQGLQFLFEYFSETQRNKGNFPGRFSGRQFSNSRSEMNVSTLELGDSALYLCASSPGRVLAKNIQYFGAGTRLSVL.

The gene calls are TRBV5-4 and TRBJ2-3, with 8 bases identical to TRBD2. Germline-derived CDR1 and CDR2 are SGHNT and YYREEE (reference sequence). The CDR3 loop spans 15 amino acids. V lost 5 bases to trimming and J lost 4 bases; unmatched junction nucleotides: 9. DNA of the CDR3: TGTGCCAGCAGTGTAGCCGGGAGGGTTGCAGATACGCAGTATTTT. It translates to CASSVAGRVADTQYF. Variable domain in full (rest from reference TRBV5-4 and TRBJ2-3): ETGVTQSPTHLIKTRGQQVTLRCSSQSGHNTVSWYQQALGQGPQFIFQYYREEENGRGNFPPRFSGLQFPNYSSELNVNALELDDSALYLCASSVAGRVADTQYFGPGTRLTVL.

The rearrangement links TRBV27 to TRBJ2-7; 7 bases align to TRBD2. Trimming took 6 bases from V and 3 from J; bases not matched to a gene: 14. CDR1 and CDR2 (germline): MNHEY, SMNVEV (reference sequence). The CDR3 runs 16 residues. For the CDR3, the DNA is TGTGCCAGCAGCCACGTCCCCGCCGGGGGGAGCTACGAGCAGTACTTC. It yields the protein CASSHVPAGGSYEQYF.

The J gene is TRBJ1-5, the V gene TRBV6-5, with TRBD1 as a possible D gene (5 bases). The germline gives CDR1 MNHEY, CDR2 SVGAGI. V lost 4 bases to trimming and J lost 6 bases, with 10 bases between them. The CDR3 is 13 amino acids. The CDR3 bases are TGTGCCAGCAGTTGGGGGGTGGGTCAGCCCCAGCATTTT. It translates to CASSWGVGQPQHF.

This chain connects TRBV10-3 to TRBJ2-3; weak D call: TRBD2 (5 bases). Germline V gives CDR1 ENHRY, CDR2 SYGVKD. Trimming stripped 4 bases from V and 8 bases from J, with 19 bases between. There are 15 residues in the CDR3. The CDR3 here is CAISVRRPPAGTQYF. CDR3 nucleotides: TGTGCCATCAGTGTACGGAGGCCCCCCGCGGGTACGCAGTATTTT.

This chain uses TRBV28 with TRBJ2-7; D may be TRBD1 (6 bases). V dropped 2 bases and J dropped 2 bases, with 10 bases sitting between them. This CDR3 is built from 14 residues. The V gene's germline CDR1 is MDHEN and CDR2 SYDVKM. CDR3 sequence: CASSLQGPPYEQYF. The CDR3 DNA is TGTGCCAGCAGTTTACAGGGGCCTCCCTACGAGCAGTACTTC.

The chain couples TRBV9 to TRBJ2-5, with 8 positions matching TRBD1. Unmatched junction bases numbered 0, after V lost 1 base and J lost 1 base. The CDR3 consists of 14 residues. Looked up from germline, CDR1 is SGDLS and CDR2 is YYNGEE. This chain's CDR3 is CASSVTGGQETQYF. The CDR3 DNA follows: TGTGCCAGCAGCGTAACAGGGGGCCAAGAGACCCAGTACTTC.

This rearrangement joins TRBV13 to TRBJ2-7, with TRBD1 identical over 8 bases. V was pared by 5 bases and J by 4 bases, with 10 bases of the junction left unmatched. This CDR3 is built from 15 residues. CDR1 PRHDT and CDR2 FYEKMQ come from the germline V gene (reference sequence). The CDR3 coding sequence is TGTGCCAGCAGCCCCGCAGGGACAGGAATGTACGAGCAGTACTTC. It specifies CASSPAGTGMYEQYF.

This CDR3 is CASSLWAGVDGEQFF. The CDR3 bases are TGCGCCAGCAGCTTGTGGGCGGGAGTCGACGGTGAGCAGTTCTTC. This chain connects TRBV5-1 to TRBJ2-1; 7 nucleotides match TRBD2. CDR3 length: 15 residues. With V trimmed by 1 base and J by 9 bases, 10 bases remained unmatched. From germline, CDR1 is SGHRS and CDR2 YFSETQ. Together with reference TRBV5-1 and TRBJ2-1, the CDR3 gives the full variable domain: KAGVTQTPRYLIKTRGQQVTLSCSPISGHRSVSWYQQTPGQGLQFLFEYFSETQRNKGNFPGRFSGRQFSNSRSEMNVSTLELGDSALYLCASSLWAGVDGEQFFGPGTRLTVL.

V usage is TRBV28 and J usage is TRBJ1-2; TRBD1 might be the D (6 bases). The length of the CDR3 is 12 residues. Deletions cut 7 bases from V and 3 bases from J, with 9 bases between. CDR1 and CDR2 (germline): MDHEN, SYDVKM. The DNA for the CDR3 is TGTGCCAGCAACTCAGGGGACTATGGCTACACCTTC. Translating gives CASNSGDYGYTF.

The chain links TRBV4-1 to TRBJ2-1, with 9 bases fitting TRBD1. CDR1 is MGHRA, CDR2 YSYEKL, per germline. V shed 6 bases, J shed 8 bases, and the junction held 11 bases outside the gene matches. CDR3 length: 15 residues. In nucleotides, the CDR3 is TGCGCCAGCAGTCCCACAGGGGGCGCGCGGTATGAGCAGTTCTTC. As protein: CASSPTGGARYEQFF.

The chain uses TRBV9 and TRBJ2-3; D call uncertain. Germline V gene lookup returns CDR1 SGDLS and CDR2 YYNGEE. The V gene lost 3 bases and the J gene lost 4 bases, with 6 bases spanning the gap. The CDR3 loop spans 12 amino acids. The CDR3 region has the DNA TGTGCCAGCAGCGCTTCAGCAGATACGCAGTATTTT. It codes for CASSASADTQYF.

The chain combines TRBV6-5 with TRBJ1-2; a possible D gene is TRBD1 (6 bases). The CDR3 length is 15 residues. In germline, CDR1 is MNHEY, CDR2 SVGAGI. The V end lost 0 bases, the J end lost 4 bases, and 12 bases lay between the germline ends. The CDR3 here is CASSYSGRGSYGYTF. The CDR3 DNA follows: TGTGCCAGCAGTTACTCGGGCAGGGGCTCCTATGGCTACACCTTC.

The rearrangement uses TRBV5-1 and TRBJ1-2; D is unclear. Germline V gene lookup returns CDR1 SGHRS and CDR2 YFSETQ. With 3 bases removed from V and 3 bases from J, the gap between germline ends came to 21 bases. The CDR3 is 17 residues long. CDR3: CASSSDSSPMRDYGYTF. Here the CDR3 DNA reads TGCGCCAGCAGCTCCGATTCTTCGCCGATGAGAGACTATGGCTACACCTTC.

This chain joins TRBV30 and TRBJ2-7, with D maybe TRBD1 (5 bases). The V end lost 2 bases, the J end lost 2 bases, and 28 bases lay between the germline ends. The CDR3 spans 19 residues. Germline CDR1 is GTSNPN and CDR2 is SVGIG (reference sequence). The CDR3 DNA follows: TGTGCCTGGAGTCTAGACTTATGGGGTGTTGACAGCGCTCCCTACGAGCAGTACTTC. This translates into CAWSLDLWGVDSAPYEQYF.

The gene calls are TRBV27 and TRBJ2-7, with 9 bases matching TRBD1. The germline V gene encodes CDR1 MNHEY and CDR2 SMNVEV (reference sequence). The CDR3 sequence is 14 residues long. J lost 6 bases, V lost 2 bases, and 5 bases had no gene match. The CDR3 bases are TGTGCCAGCAGTTTAACAGGGGGCGCGCCCGAGCAGTACTTC. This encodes CASSLTGGAPEQYF.

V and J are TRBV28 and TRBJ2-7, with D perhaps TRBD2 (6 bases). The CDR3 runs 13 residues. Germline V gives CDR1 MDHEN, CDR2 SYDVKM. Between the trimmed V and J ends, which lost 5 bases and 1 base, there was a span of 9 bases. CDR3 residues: CASSRGMSYEQYF. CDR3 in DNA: TGTGCCAGCAGTCGCGGGATGTCCTACGAGCAGTACTTC.

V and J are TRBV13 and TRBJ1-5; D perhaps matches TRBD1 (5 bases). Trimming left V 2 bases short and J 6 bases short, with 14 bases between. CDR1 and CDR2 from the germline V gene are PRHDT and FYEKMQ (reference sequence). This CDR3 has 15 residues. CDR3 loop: CASSLRGMGSQPQHF. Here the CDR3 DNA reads TGTGCCAGCAGCTTACGGGGGATGGGCAGTCAGCCCCAGCATTTT. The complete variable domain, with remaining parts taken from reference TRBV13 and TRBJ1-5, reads AAGVIQSPRHLIKEKRETATLKCYPIPRHDTVYWYQQGPGQDPQFLISFYEKMQSDKGSIPDRFSAQQFSDYHSELNMSSLELGDSALYFCASSLRGMGSQPQHFGDGTRLSIL.

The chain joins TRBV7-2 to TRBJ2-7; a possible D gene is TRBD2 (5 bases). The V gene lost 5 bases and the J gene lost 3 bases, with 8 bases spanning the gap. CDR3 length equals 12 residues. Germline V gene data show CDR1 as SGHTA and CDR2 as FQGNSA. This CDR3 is CASSRAGYEQYF. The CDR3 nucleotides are TGTGCCAGCAGCCGGGCGGGCTACGAGCAGTACTTC.

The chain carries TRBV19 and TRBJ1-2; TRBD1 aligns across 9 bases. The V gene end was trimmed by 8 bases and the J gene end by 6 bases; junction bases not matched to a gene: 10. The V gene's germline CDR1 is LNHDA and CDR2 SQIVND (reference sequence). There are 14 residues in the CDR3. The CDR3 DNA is TGTGCCAGTGACGGACAGGGGACGGGGAATGGCTACACCTTC. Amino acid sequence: CASDGQGTGNGYTF. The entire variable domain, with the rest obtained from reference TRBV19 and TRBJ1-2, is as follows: DGGITQSPKYLFRKEGQNVTLSCEQNLNHDAMYWYRQDPGQGLRLIYYSQIVNDFQKGDIAEGYSVSREKKESFPLTVTSAQKNPTAFYLCASDGQGTGNGYTFGSGTRLTVV.

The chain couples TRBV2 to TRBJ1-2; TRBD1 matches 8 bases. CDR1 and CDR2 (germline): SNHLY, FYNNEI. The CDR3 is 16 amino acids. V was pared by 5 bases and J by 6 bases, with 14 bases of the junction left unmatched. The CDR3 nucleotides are TGTGCCAGCAGTACAATACCTCTCAGGACAGGGCATGGCTACACCTTC. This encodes CASSTIPLRTGHGYTF.

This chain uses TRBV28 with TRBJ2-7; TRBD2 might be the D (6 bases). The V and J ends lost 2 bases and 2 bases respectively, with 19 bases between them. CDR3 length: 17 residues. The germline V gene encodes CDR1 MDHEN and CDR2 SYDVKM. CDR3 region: CASSLVSRDLKTYEQYF. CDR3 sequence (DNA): TGTGCCAGCAGTTTAGTTTCGCGGGACCTCAAAACCTACGAGCAGTACTTC.